The rows below give T cell receptor beta chains drawn from one sample of a study of blood T cell repertoires in COVID-19. Data came from immunoSEQ multiplex PCR; TCRdb stores just in-frame clones and leaves some out. This sample has roughly 38,000 clones, with around four fifths found just once. The specimen was peripheral blood. The receptors were gathered from a man aged 45-65 years with active COVID-19. Each CDR3 is given with its conserved first and last residue. The D gene is left open where the match is weak. Not every row has a clone size; where given, it reads once, few, many or a size class.

j_call clone_size d_call v_call cdr3_nt cdr3_aa
TRBJ2-3 NA TRBD1 TRBV27 TGTGCCAGCAAAACTCTGGGACAGGCTCTTGATACGCAGTATTTT CASKTLGQALDTQYF
TRBJ2-7 NA TRBD2 TRBV28 TGTGCCAGCAGTCTAGGGACTAGCGGGGTAATTTCCTACGAGCAGTACTTC CASSLGTSGVISYEQYF
TRBJ1-6 NA NA TRBV28 TGTGCCAGCTCCTCCGGCCCAGGGAGGAATTCACCCCTCCACTTT CASSSGPGRNSPLHF
TRBJ1-2 NA TRBD1 TRBV6-2/TRBV6-3 TGTGCCAGCAGTTACTCTCGACAGGGCCTTGGGGGCTACACCTTC CASSYSRQGLGGYTF
TRBJ1-1 NA TRBD1 TRBV7-2 TGTGCCAGCAGCCCCAGGGCACAGGGGTCGGAAGCTTTCTTT CASSPRAQGSEAFF
TRBJ2-7 NA NA TRBV2 TGTGCCAGCAGTCCTATAAACGAGCAGTACTTC CASSPINEQYF
TRBJ1-5 NA TRBD1 TRBV6-5 TGTGCCAGCTTCCTGACAGGGGGAAGCAATCAGCCCCAGCATTTT CASFLTGGSNQPQHF
TRBJ2-2 NA NA TRBV6-2/TRBV6-3 TGTGCCAGCAGTTTGTGGGCGGGCGGGGAGCTGTTTTTT CASSLWAGGELFF
TRBJ1-6 NA NA TRBV19 TGTGCCAGTAGTATAGAACAGGGTCGTTCACCCCTCCACTTT CASSIEQGRSPLHF
TRBJ2-7 NA NA TRBV10-3 TGTGCCATCAGTGAGTGGGGGGATAGGTACTTC CAISEWGDRYF
TRBJ2-7 NA TRBD1 TRBV6-1 TGTGCCAGCAGTGAAGACGAGGGACAGCCGTCCTACGAGCAGTACTTC CASSEDEGQPSYEQYF
TRBJ2-3 NA TRBD2 TRBV10-3 TGTGCCATCAGACTCACAGCGGGGGCCGGCACAGATACGCAGTATTTT CAIRLTAGAGTDTQYF
TRBJ2-5 NA NA TRBV5-6 TGTGCCAGCAGCCCGCGGGGGCCGAGGGAGACCCAGTACTTC CASSPRGPRETQYF
TRBJ2-2 NA NA TRBV7-8 TGTTTATCTGAGGACATCCTAACCGGGGAGCTGTTTTTT CLSEDILTGELFF
TRBJ1-1 few NA TRBV27 TGTGCCAGCAGCTCCGGCGGCAGCCACACTGAAGCTTTCTTT CASSSGGSHTEAFF
TRBJ2-3 few TRBD1 TRBV28 TGTGCCAGCAGCGCCGGGACAGGGGGAACAGATACGCAGTATTTT CASSAGTGGTDTQYF
TRBJ2-1 few TRBD1 TRBV5-1 TGCGCCAGCAGCTTGTTACAACAGGGGACCTACAATGAGCAGTTCTTC CASSLLQQGTYNEQFF
TRBJ1-5 NA NA TRBV5-6 TGTGCCAGCAGCTTGGGACTTGGCTATCAGCCCCAGCATTTT CASSLGLGYQPQHF
TRBJ2-7 NA TRBD1 TRBV4-3 TGCGCCAGCAGCCGAAACTATGGGACAGGGATTTTCGAGCAGTACTTC CASSRNYGTGIFEQYF
TRBJ1-4 once NA TRBV5-5 TGTGCCAGCAGCTTGGCGAGTTGGGGGCTCACTAATGAAAAACTGTTTTTT CASSLASWGLTNEKLFF
TRBJ1-5 NA NA TRBV6-2/TRBV6-3 TGTGCCAGCAGTTTCTCATACAATACAGAGAGCAATCAGCCCCAGCATTTT CASSFSYNTESNQPQHF
TRBJ2-2 NA TRBD2 TRBV28 TGTGCCAGCAGTAAACGGGGGCGGGGGGCCATGAGTACCGGGGAGCTGTTTTTT CASSKRGRGAMSTGELFF
TRBJ2-2 few NA TRBV19 TGTGCCAGTAGTATCACAAAGACAGTGTCCGGGGAGCTGTTTTTT CASSITKTVSGELFF
TRBJ2-3 NA TRBD1 TRBV27 TGTGCCAGCAGTCAGGGGGTGGTTAGCACAGATACGCAGTATTTT CASSQGVVSTDTQYF
TRBJ1-2 NA NA TRBV28 TGTGCCAGCAGTTCACAGGAACATGGCTACACCTTC CASSSQEHGYTF
TRBJ2-7 once NA TRBV5-1 TGCGCCAGCAGCTTGGGGTCAGGGGCGAGGTCTGAGCAGTACTTC CASSLGSGARSEQYF
TRBJ2-2 NA NA TRBV20-1 TGCAGTGCTAGTCTCCCTACCGGGGAGCTGTTTTTT CSASLPTGELFF
TRBJ2-7 NA NA TRBV7-9 TGTGCCAGCACCTTTAGCGGTTCTTCCTACGAGCAGTACTTC CASTFSGSSYEQYF
TRBJ1-1 few NA TRBV6-5 TGTGCCAGCAGTTGGCGGGGCTTGAACACTGAAGCTTTCTTT CASSWRGLNTEAFF
TRBJ1-2 NA NA TRBV6-5 TGTGCCAGCGAGGAGAACTATGGCTACACCTTC CASEENYGYTF
TRBJ2-3 few NA TRBV4-3 TGCGCCAGCAGCCCCGAAAAAACAGGCGGAACAGATACGCAGTATTTT CASSPEKTGGTDTQYF
TRBJ2-1 NA TRBD2 TRBV4-3 TGCGCCAGCAGCCCGGGACTAGCGGGGGGGCGTGAGCAGTTCTTC CASSPGLAGGREQFF
TRBJ2-3 NA NA TRBV24-1 TGTGCCACCAGTGAAGCTACAGGGTATGATACGCAGTATTTT CATSEATGYDTQYF
TRBJ2-3 NA TRBD1 TRBV29-1 TGCAGCGTGGACAGGGATACGCAGTATTTT CSVDRDTQYF
TRBJ2-1 NA TRBD1 TRBV14 TGTGCCAGCACAGTGGGACAGGGTCACTACAATGAGCAGTTCTTC CASTVGQGHYNEQFF
TRBJ2-5 NA TRBD2 TRBV10-1 TGCGCCAGCAGCCCTAATTTGGGAGGGCAAGAGACCCAGTACTTC CASSPNLGGQETQYF
TRBJ1-4 NA NA TRBV18 TGTGCCAGCTCACCTCCGGGACACGACAATGAAAAACTGTTTTTT CASSPPGHDNEKLFF
TRBJ2-7 NA NA TRBV12-5 TGTGCTAGTGGTTTGGTGGGGGGAGTTAACCGAACCTACGAGCAGTACTTC CASGLVGGVNRTYEQYF
TRBJ2-6 NA NA TRBV10-3 TGTGCCATCAGTGGACCCGACAGGCTCGGGGCCAACGTCCTGACTTTC CAISGPDRLGANVLTF
TRBJ2-5 NA TRBD1 TRBV29-1 TGCAGCGTCCACGGACAGGGTGGGGAGACCCAGTACTTC CSVHGQGGETQYF
TRBJ2-7 NA NA TRBV2 TGTGCCAGCAGTGAAGCGCGGGACTCCTACGAGCAGTACTTC CASSEARDSYEQYF